The T cell receptor beta chain under discussion was sequenced for a study of radiotherapy plus CTLA-4 blockade in lung cancer. The CDR3 totals 13 residues. Per germline, CDR1 SNHLY and CDR2 FYNNEI. V lost 9 bases and J lost 1; bases outside the gene matches: 2. With regard to this clone: Its matching antigen is unknown.

Patients in the study, people with chemo-refractory metastatic non-small-cell lung cancer, received focal radiation plus ipilimumab CTLA-4 blockade. Method: immunoSEQ multiplex PCR; TCRdb's copy keeps in-frame clones and lacks some. Of tens of thousands of clones in the sample, approximately 79% were seen once. Study-level points and caveats: Blood-borne expansion of tumor-derived TCR clones followed radiotherapy plus ipilimumab. It was early blood T cell clone dynamics, with interferon-beta, that reportedly best predicted response.

This material consisted of peripheral blood, taken from a patient treated with radiotherapy plus ipilimumab. The chain carries TRBV2 and TRBJ2-7, with 11 bases identical to TRBD2. This receptor was taken from a human donor with non-small cell lung cancer who had a complete response to radiotherapy plus ipilimumab. CDR3 in amino acids: CARGTSGSYEQYF. The CDR3, as DNA: TGTGCCAGGGGGACTAGCGGTTCCTACGAGCAGTACTTC.